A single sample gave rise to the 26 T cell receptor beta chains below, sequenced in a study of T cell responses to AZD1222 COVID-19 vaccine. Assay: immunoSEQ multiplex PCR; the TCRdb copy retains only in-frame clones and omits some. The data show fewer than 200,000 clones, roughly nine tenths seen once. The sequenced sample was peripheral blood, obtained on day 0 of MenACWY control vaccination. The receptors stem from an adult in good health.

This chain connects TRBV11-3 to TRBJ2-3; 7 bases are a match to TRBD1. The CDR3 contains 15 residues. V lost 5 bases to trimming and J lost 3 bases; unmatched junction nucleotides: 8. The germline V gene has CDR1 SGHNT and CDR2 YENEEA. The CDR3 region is CASSLGTDFTDTQYF. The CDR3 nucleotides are TGTGCCAGCAGCCTGGGGACAGATTTTACAGATACGCAGTATTTT.

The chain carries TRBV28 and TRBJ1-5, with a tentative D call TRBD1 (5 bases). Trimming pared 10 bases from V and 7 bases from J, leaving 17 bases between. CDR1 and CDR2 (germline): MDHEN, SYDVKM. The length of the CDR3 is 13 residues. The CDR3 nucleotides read TGTGCCACCTACGGGCAGGGAAACCAGCCCCAGCATTTT. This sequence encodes CATYGQGNQPQHF.

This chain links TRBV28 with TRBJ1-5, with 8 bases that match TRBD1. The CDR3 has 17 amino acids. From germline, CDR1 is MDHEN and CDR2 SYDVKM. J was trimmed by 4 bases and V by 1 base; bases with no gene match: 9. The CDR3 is CASSLYSGQGGNQPQHF. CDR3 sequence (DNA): TGTGCCAGCAGTTTATACAGCGGACAGGGAGGAAATCAGCCCCAGCATTTT.

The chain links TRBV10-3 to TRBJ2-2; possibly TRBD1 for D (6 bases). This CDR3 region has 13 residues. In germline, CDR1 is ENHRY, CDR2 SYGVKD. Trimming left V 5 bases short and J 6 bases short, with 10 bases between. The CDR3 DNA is TGTGCCATCAGTAACAGGGAAGCCGGGGAGCTGTTTTTT. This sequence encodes CAISNREAGELFF.

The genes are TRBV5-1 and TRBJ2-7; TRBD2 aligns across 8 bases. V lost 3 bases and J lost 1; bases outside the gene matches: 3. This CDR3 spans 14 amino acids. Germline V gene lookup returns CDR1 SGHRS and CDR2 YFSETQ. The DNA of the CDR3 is TGCGCCAGCAGCTCATTAGCGGGATCCTACGAGCAGTACTTC. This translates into CASSSLAGSYEQYF.

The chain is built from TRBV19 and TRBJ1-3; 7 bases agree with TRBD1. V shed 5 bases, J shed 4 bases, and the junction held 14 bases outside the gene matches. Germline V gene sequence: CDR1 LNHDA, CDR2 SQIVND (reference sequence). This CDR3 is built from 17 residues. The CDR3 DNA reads TGTGCCAGTAGTCCCGGACAGGCCCCACTTCCCGGAAACACCATATATTTT. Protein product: CASSPGQAPLPGNTIYF. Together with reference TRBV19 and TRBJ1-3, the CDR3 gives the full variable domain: DGGITQSPKYLFRKEGQNVTLSCEQNLNHDAMYWYRQDPGQGLRLIYYSQIVNDFQKGDIAEGYSVSREKKESFPLTVTSAQKNPTAFYLCASSPGQAPLPGNTIYFGEGSWLTVV.

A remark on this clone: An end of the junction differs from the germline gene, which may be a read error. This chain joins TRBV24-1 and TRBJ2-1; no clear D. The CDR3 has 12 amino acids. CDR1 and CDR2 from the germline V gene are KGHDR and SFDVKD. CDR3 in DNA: TGTGCCACCAGTGATGAACGCGGAAAGAGCGTCTTC. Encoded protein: CATSDERGKSVF.

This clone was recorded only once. CDR3 protein: CASSLSAGNNQPQHF. CDR3 DNA sequence: TGTGCCAGCAGTTTATCGGCAGGGAACAATCAGCCCCAGCATTTT. V and J are TRBV28 and TRBJ1-5; D possibly corresponds to TRBD1 (5 bases). The CDR3 is 15 amino acids. Trimming took off 1 base at V and 3 bases at J, with 10 bases between the two ends. Germline CDR1 reads MDHEN; CDR2 reads SYDVKM.

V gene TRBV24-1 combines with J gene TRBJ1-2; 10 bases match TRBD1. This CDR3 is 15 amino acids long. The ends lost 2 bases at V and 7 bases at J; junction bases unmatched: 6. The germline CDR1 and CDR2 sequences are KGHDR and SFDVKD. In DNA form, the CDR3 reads TGTGCCACCAGTGATTCCACCGACAGGGGGCCTGGCTACACCTTC. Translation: CATSDSTDRGPGYTF.

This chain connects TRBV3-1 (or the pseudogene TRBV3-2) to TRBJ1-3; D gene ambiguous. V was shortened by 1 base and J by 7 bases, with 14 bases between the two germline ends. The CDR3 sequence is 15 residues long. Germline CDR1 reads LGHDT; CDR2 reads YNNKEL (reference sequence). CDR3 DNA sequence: TGTGCCAGCAGCCAAGTCGTAGTGGTCTGGAACACCATATATTTT. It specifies CASSQVVVVWNTIYF.

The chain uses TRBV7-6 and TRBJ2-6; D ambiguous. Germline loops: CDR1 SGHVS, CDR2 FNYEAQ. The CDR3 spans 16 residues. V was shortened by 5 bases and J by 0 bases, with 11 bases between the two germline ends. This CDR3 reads CASSPKTVSGANVLTF. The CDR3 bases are TGTGCCAGCAGCCCAAAAACTGTCTCTGGGGCCAACGTCCTGACTTTC.

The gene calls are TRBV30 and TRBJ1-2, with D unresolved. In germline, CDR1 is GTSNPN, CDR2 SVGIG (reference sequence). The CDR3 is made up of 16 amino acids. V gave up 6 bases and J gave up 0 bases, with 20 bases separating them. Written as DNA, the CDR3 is TGTGCCTGTCCCTTCGACCGAAGTACAACTAACTATGGCTACACCTTC. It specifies CACPFDRSTTNYGYTF.

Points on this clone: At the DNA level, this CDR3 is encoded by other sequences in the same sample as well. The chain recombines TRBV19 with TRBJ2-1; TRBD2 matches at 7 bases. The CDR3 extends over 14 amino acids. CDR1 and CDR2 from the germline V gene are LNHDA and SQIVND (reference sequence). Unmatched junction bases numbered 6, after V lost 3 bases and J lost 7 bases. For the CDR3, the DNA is TGTGCCAGTAGTATTAGCGGGCTAAGAAATGAGCAGTTCTTC. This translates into CASSISGLRNEQFF.

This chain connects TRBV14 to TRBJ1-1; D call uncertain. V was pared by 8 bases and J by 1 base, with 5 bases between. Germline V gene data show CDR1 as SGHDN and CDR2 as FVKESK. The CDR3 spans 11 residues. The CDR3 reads CASRRNTEAFF. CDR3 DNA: TGTGCCAGCCGGAGGAACACTGAAGCTTTCTTT.

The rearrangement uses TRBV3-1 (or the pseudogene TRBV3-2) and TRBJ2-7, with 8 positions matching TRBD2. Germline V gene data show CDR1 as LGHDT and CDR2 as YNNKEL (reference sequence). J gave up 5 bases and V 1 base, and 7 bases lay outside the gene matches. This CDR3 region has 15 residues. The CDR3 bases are TGTGCCAGCAGCCAAGGGGGTAGCGGGATCAACGAGCAGTACTTC. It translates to CASSQGGSGINEQYF.

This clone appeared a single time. The CDR3: CASSVLQATGELFF. In DNA form, the CDR3 reads TGTGCCAGCAGCGTCTTACAGGCGACCGGGGAGCTGTTTTTT. This chain uses TRBV9 with TRBJ2-2, with D possibly TRBD1 on 5 matching bases. The CDR3 runs to 14 residues. Trimming pared 2 bases from V and 5 bases from J, leaving 10 bases between. CDR1 is SGDLS, CDR2 YYNGEE, per germline.

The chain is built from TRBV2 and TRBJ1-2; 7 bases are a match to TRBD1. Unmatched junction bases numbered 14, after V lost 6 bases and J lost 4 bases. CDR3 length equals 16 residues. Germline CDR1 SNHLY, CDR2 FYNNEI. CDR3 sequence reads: CASRVGTAKRGYGYTF. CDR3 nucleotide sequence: TGTGCCAGCAGGGTCGGGACAGCTAAAAGAGGCTATGGCTACACCTTC.

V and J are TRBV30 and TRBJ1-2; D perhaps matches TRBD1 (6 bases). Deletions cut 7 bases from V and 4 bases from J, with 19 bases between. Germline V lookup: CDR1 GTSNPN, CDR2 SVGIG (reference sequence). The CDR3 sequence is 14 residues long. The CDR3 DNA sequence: TGTGCCTCCCGCGCCGTCGGGGGGCCCTATGGCTACACCTTC. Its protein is CASRAVGGPYGYTF.

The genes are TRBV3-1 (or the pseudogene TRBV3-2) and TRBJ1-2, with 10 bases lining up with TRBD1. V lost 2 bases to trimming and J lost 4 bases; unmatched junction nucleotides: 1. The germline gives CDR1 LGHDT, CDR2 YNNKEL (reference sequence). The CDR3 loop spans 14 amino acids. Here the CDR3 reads CASSQWDRGYGYTF. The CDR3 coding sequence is TGTGCCAGCAGCCAATGGGACAGGGGCTATGGCTACACCTTC.

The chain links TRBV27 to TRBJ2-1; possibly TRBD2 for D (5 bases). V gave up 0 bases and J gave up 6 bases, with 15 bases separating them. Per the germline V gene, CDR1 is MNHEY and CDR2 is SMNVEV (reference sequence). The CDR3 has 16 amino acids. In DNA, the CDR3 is TGTGCCAGCAGTTTATCGATATGGGGTGGGAGCAATGAGCAGTTCTTC. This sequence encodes CASSLSIWGGSNEQFF.

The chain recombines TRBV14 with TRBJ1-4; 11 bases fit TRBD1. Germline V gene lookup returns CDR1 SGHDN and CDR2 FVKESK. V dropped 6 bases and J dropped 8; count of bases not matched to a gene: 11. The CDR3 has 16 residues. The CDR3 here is CASSTGQGATREKLFF. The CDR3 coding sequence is TGTGCCAGCAGTACCGGACAGGGGGCTACTAGGGAAAAACTGTTTTTT. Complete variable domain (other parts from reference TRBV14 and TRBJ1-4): EAGVTQFPSHSVIEKGQTVTLRCDPISGHDNLYWYRRVMGKEIKFLLHFVKESKQDESGMPNNRFLAERTGGTYSTLKVQPAELEDSGVYFCASSTGQGATREKLFFGSGTQLSVL.

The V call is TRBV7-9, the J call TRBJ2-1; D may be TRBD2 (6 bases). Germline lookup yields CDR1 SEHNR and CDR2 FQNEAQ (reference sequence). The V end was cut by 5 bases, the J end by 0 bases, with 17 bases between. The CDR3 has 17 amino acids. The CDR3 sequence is CASSPSSGLSSYNEQFF. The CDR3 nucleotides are TGTGCCAGCAGCCCTTCGAGCGGGCTCAGCTCCTACAATGAGCAGTTCTTC.

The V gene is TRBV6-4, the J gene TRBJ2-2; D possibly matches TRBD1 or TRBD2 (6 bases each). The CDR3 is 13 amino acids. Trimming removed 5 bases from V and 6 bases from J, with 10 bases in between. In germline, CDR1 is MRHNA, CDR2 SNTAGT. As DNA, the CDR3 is TGTGCCAGCAGTCACGGGGGCTCCGGGGAGCTGTTTTTT. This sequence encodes CASSHGGSGELFF.

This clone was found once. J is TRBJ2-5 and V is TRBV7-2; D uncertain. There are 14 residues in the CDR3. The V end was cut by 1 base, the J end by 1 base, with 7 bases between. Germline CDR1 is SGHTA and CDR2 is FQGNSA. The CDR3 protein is CASSLEVRQETQYF. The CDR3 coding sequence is TGTGCCAGCAGCTTAGAGGTCCGCCAAGAGACCCAGTACTTC.

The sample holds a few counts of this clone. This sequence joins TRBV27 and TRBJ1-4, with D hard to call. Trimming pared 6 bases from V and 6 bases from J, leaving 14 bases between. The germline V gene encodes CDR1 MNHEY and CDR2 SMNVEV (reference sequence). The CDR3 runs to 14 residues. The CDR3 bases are TGTGCCAGCAGGAATTGGGAGACACATGAAAAACTGTTTTTT. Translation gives CASRNWETHEKLFF. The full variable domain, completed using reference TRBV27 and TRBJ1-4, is EAQVTQNPRYLITVTGKKLTVTCSQNMNHEYMSWYRQDPGLGLRQIYYSMNVEVTDKGDVPEGYKVSRKEKRNFPLILESPSPNQTSLYFCASRNWETHEKLFFGSGTQLSVL.

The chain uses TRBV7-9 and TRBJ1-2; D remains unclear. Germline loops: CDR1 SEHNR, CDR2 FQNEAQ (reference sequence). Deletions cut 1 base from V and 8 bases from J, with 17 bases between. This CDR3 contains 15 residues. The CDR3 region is CASSLVDGIGKGYTF. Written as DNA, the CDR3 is TGTGCCAGCAGCTTAGTAGACGGTATTGGGAAGGGCTACACCTTC. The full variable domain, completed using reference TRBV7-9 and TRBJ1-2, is DTGVSQNPRHKITKRGQNVTFRCDPISEHNRLYWYRQTLGQGPEFLTYFQNEAQLEKSRLLSDRFSAERPKGSFSTLEIQRTEQGDSAMYLCASSLVDGIGKGYTFGSGTRLTVV.